The 5 T cell receptor beta chains below all came from one sample that was sequenced in a study of cytomegalovirus exposure and HLA in healthy donors. Both 60 Vbeta primers and 13 Jbeta primers went into the PCR. Here immunoSEQ multiplex PCR was the method, and the copy in TCRdb shows in-frame clones only, minus some. This table has around 130,000 clones, roughly 77% appearing once. The sample comprised PBMCs. Receptors originate from a woman in her forties in good health and CMV-seropositive.

Here the CDR3 DNA reads TGCGCCAGCAGCCAAGGGGGACTAGCGGGAAGTCCGGGCACCGGGGAGCTGTTTTTT. Protein sequence: CASSQGGLAGSPGTGELFF. This chain connects TRBV4-3 to TRBJ2-2; 13 bases map to TRBD2. Germline CDR1 is LGHNA and CDR2 is YSLEER. V was pared by 1 base and J by 4 bases, with 9 bases of the junction left unmatched. The CDR3 has 19 amino acids.

This clone was seen just once. The rearrangement uses TRBV27 and TRBJ1-3, with D maybe TRBD1 (5 bases). Germline-derived CDR1 and CDR2 are MNHEY and SMNVEV (reference sequence). V dropped 3 bases and J dropped 2 bases, with 11 bases sitting between them. CDR3 size: 15 residues. The CDR3 loop reads CASSFGQGAGNTIYF. The DNA of the CDR3 is TGTGCCAGCAGTTTTGGGCAGGGTGCTGGAAACACCATATATTTT.

The chain carries TRBV7-9 and TRBJ2-3; TRBD2 matches at 8 bases. The CDR3 has 15 residues. V shed 4 bases, J shed 3 bases, and the junction held 6 bases outside the gene matches. Per germline, CDR1 SEHNR and CDR2 FQNEAQ (reference sequence). The CDR3 nucleotides read TGTGCCAGCAGCTCCGGTAGCGGGATAACAGATACGCAGTATTTT. Translating it yields CASSSGSGITDTQYF.

The gene calls are TRBV28 and TRBJ2-4; D is uncertain. Germline V gene data show CDR1 as MDHEN and CDR2 as SYDVKM. The CDR3 is made up of 12 amino acids. The V end lost 5 bases, the J end lost 13 bases, and 15 bases lay between the germline ends. The CDR3: CASSPSDPRQYF. The CDR3 DNA is TGTGCCAGCAGTCCAAGCGACCCTAGGCAGTACTTC.

V and J are TRBV4-3 and TRBJ1-3; weak D call: TRBD1 (5 bases). V gave up 4 bases and J gave up 0 bases, with 7 bases separating them. Germline V gives CDR1 LGHNA, CDR2 YSLEER. The CDR3 covers 14 residues. CDR3 DNA sequence: TGCGCCAGCAGCCCCGGGGGCTCTGGAAACACCATATATTTT. It translates to CASSPGGSGNTIYF.